This T cell receptor beta chain was captured by sequencing in a study of T cell repertoires in cytomegalovirus infection. Across the whole study: Newly reported HLA-C-restricted and thoroughly characterized HLA-B-restricted CMV epitopes were employed.

Notes on the study in general: Dominating the ex vivo response were HLA-C-restricted CMV-specific TCR beta clonotypes.

Losses at the gene ends were 5 bases for V and 4 bases for J; bases not matched to a gene: 10. CDR1 and CDR2 from the germline V gene are SGHTA and FQGNSA. The CDR3 covers 16 residues. Points on this clonotype: Its matching antigen is unknown.

TCRdb redid the calling of the reads with MiXCR, one entry per CDR3 protein. Among about 60,000 distinct CDR3 sequences listed, 20% were seen once. The gene calls are TRBV7-2 and TRBJ2-2; 7 nucleotides agree with TRBD2. The TCR was taken from a human donor in good health (CMV status not recorded). Some clones in this sample may be carry-over from other donors' samples. The sample here was CD8+ T cells from cultured PBMCs, taken from culture after CMV antigen stimulation. The CDR3 reads CASSTDLADITGELFF. The CDR3 coding sequence is TGTGCCAGCAGCACGGACCTAGCGGATATCACCGGGGAGCTGTTTTTT. The whole variable domain, remainder taken from reference TRBV7-2 and TRBJ2-2, is GAGVSQSPSNKVTEKGKDVELRCDPISGHTALYWYRQSLGQGLEFLIYFQGNSAPDKSGLPSDRFSAERTGGSVSTLTIQRTQQEDSAVYLCASSTDLADITGELFFGEGSRLTVL.